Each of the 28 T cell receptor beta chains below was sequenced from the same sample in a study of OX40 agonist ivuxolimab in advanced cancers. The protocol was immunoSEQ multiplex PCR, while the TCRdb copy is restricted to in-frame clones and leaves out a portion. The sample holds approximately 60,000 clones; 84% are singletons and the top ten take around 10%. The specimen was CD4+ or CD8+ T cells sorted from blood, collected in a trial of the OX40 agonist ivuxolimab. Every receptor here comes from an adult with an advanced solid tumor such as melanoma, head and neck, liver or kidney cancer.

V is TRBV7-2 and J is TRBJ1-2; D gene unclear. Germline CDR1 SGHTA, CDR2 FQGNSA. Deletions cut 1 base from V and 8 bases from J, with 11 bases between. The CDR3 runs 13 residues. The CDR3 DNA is TGTGCCAGCAGCTTAGAGCGATTTACCGGCTACACCTTC. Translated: CASSLERFTGYTF.

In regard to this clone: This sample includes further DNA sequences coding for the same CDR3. The CDR3 loop is CASSLGQQETQYF. Here the CDR3 DNA reads TGTGCCAGCAGCCTGGGACAGCAAGAGACCCAGTACTTC. The chain joins TRBV5-4 to TRBJ2-5; 7 bases map to TRBD1. This CDR3 spans 13 amino acids. Trimming removed 4 bases from V and 2 bases from J; junction bases left unmatched: 2. Germline CDR1 is SGHNT and CDR2 is YYREEE (reference sequence).

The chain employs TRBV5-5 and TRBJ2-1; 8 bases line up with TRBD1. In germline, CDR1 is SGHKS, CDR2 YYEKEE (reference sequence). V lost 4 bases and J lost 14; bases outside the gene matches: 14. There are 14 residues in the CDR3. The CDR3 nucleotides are TGTGCCAGCAGCCCGTTAGGACAGGGAGGCGGCGAGTTCTTC. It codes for CASSPLGQGGGEFF.

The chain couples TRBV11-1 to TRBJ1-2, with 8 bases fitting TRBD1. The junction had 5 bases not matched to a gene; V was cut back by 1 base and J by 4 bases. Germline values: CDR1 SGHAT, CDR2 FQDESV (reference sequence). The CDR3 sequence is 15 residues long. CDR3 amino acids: CASSLGTGGTYGYTF. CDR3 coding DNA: TGTGCCAGCAGCTTAGGAACAGGGGGGACCTATGGCTACACCTTC. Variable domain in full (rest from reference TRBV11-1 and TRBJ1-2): EAEVAQSPRYKITEKSQAVAFWCDPISGHATLYWYRQILGQGPELLVQFQDESVVDDSQLPKDRFSAERLKGVDSTLKIQPAELGDSAMYLCASSLGTGGTYGYTFGSGTRLTVV.

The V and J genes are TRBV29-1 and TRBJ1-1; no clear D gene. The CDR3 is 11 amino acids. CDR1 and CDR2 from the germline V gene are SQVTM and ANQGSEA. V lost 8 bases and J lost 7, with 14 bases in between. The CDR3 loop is CSTNSDGEAFF. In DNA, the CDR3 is TGCAGCACAAATTCGGACGGTGAAGCTTTCTTT.

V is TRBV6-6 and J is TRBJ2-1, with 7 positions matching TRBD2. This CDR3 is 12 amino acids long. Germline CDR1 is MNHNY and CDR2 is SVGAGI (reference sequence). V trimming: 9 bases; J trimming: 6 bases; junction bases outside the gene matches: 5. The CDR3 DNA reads TGTGCCAGTAAGGGCGGGGGCAATGAGCAGTTCTTC. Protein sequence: CASKGGGNEQFF.

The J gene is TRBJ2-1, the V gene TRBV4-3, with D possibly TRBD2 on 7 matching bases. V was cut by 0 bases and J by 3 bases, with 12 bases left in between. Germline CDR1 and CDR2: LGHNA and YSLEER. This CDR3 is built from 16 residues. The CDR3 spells CASSQDWRGLYNEQFF. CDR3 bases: TGCGCCAGCAGCCAAGATTGGCGGGGGCTCTACAATGAGCAGTTCTTC.

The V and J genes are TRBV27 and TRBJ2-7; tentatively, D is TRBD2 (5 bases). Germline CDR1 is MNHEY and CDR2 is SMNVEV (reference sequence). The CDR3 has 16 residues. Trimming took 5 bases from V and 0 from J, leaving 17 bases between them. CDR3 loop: CASSPPDWRSSYEQYF. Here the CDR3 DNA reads TGTGCCAGCAGTCCCCCGGACTGGAGGAGCTCCTACGAGCAGTACTTC.

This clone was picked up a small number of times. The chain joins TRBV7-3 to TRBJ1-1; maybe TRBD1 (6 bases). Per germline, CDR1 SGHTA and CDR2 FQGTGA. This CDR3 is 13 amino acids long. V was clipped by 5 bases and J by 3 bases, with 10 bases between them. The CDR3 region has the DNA TGTGCCAGCAGCATGAGGACAGACACTGAAGCTTTCTTT. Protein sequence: CASSMRTDTEAFF.

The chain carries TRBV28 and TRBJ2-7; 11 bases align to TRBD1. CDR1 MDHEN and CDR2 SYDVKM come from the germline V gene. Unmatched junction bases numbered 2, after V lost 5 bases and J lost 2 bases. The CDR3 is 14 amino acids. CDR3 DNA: TGTGCCAGCAGTGGGACAGGGGGACCCTACGAGCAGTACTTC. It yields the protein CASSGTGGPYEQYF.

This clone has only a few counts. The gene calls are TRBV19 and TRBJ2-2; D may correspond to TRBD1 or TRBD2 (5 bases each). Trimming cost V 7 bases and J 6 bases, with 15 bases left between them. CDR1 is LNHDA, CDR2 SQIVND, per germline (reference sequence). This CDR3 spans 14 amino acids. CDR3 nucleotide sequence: TGTGCCAGTACCGCCAGAGGGGAGTCCGGGGAGCTGTTTTTT. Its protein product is CASTARGESGELFF.

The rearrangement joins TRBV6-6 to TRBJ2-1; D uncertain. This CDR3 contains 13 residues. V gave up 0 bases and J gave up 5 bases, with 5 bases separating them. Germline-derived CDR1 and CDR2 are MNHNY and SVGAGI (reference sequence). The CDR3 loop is CASSYSNNNEQFF. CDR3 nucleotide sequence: TGTGCCAGCAGTTACTCGAATAACAATGAGCAGTTCTTC.

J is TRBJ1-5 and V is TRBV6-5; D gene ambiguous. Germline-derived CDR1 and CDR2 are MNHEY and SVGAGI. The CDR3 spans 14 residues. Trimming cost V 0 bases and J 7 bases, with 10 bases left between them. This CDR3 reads CASSYSWGSQPQHF. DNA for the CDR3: TGTGCCAGCAGTTACTCTTGGGGTTCCCAGCCCCAGCATTTT.

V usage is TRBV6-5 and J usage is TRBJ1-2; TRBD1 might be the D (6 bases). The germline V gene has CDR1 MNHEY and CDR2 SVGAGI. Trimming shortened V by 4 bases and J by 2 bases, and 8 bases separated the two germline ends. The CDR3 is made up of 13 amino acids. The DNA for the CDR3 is TGTGCCAGCAGTTCCGGGACAAACTATGGCTACACCTTC. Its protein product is CASSSGTNYGYTF.

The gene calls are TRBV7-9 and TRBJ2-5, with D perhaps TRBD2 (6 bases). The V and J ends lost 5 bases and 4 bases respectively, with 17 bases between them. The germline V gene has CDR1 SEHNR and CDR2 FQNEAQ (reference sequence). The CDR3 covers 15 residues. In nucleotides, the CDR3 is TGTGCCAGCAGCACAAAGAGGAGGGTAGGAGAGACCCAGTACTTC. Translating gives CASSTKRRVGETQYF.

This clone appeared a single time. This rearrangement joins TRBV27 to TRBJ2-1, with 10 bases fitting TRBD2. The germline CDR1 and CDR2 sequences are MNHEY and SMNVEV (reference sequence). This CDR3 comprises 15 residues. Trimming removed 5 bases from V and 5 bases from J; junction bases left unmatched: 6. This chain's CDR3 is CASSPTSGPNNEQFF. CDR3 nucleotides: TGTGCCAGCAGTCCGACTAGCGGGCCAAACAATGAGCAGTTCTTC.

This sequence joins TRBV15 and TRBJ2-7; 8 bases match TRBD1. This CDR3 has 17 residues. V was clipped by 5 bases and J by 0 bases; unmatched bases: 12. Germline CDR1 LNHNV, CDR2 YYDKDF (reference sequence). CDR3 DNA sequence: TGTGCCACCAGCCGTTACCCCGGGACAGGCCTCTCCTACGAGCAGTACTTC. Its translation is CATSRYPGTGLSYEQYF.

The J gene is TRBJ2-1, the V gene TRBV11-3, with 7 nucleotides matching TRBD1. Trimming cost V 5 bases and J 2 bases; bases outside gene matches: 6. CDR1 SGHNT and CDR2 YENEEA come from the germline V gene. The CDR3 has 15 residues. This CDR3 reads CASSPRQGAYNEQFF. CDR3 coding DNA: TGTGCCAGCAGCCCGCGACAGGGAGCCTACAATGAGCAGTTCTTC.

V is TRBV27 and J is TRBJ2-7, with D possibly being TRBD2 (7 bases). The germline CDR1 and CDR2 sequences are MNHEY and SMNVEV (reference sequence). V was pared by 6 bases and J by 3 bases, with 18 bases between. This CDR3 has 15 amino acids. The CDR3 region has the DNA TGTGCCAGCAGATGGGAGGGGGGGCGAAGCTACGAGCAGTACTTC. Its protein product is CASRWEGGRSYEQYF.

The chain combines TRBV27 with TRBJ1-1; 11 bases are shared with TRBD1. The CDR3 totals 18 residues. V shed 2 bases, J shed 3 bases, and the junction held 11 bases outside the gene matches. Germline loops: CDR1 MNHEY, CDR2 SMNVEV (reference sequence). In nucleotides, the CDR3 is TGTGCCAGCAGTTTACCCTCCTGGACAGGGGGCGCGGACACTGAAGCTTTCTTT. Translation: CASSLPSWTGGADTEAFF.

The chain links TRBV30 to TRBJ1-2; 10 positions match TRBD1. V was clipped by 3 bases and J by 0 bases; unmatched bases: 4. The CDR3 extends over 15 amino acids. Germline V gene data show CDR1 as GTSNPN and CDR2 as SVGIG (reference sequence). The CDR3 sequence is CAWRGQGTSNYGYTF. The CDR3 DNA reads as TGTGCCTGGAGGGGACAGGGGACGTCTAACTATGGCTACACCTTC.

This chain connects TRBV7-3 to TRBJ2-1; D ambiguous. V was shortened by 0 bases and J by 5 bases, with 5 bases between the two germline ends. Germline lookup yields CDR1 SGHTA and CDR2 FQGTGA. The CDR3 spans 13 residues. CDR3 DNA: TGTGCCAGCAGCTTAACTAGGGACAATGAGCAGTTCTTC. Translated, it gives CASSLTRDNEQFF.

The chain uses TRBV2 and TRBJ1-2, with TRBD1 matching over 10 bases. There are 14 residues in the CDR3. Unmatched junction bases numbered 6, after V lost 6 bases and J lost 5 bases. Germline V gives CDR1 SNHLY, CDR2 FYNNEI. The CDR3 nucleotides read TGTGCCAGCAGACCCGGGACAGGGGATTATGGCTACACCTTC. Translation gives CASRPGTGDYGYTF.

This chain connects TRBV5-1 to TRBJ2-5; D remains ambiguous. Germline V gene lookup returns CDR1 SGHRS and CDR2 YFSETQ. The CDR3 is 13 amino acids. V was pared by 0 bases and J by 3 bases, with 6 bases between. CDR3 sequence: CASSLVAKETQYF. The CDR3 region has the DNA TGCGCCAGCAGCTTGGTGGCCAAAGAGACCCAGTACTTC.

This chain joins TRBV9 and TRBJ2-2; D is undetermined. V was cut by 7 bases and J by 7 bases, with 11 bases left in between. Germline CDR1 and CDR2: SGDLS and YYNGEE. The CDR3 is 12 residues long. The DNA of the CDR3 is TGTGCCAGCCGTCTCGACGTCGGGGAGCTGTTTTTT. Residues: CASRLDVGELFF.

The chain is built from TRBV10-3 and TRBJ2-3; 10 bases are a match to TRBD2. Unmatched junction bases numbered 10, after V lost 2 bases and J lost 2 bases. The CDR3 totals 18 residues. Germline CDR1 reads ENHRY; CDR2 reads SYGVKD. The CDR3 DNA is TGTGCCATCAGTGAGGCGGCTAGCGGGGGAGAATTCACAGATACGCAGTATTTT. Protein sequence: CAISEAASGGEFTDTQYF.

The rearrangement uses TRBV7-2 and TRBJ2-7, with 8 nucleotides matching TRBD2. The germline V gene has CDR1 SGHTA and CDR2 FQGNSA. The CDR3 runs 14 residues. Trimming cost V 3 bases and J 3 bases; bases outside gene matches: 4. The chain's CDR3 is CASSFSGAVYEQYF. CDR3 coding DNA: TGTGCCAGCAGCTTTAGCGGGGCGGTCTACGAGCAGTACTTC.

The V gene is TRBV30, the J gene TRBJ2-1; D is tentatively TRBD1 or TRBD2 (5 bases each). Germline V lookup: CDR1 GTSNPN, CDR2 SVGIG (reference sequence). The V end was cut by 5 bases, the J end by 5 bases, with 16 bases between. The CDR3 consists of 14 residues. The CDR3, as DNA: TGTGCCTGGGGCTCGAGGGGCGGCCACAATGAGCAGTTCTTC. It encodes CAWGSRGGHNEQFF.